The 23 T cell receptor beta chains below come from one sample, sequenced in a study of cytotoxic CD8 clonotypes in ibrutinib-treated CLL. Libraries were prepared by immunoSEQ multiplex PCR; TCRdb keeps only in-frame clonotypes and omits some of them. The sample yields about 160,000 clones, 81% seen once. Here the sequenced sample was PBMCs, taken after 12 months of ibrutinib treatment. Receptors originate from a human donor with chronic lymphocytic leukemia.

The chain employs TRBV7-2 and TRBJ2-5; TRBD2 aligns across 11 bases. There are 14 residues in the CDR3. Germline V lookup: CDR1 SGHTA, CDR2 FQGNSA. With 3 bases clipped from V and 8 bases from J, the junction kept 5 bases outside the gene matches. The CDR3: CASSLGGLAATQYF. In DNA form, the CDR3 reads TGTGCCAGCAGCTTGGGGGGACTAGCGGCTACCCAGTACTTC.

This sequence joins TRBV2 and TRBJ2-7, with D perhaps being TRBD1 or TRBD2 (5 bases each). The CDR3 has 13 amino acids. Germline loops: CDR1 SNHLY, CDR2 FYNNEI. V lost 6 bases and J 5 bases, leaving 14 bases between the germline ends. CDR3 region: CASRRDPPNEQYF. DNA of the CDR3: TGTGCCAGCAGACGGGACCCGCCCAACGAGCAGTACTTC.

CDR3 in amino acids: CASSWELLQGDYGYTF. The CDR3 DNA reads TGTGCCAGCAGCTGGGAACTGCTACAGGGGGACTATGGCTACACCTTC. This chain links TRBV4-2 with TRBJ1-2, with 8 nucleotides matching TRBD1. This CDR3 has 16 residues. The V segment lost 5 bases and the J segment 3 bases; nucleotides outside the gene matches: 11. CDR1 is LGHNA and CDR2 is YNFKEQ in the germline V gene.

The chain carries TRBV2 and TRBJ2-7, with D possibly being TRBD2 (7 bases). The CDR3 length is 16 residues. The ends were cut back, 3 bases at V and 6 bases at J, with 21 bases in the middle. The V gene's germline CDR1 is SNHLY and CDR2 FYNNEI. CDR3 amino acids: CASSDRTRGFLGEQYF. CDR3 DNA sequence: TGTGCCAGCAGTGATAGGACTAGGGGGTTCCTGGGCGAGCAGTACTTC. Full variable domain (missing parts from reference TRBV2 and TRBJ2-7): EPEVTQTPSHQVTQMGQEVILRCVPISNHLYFYWYRQILGQKVEFLVSFYNNEISEKSEIFDDQFSVERPDGSNFTLKIRSTKLEDSAMYFCASSDRTRGFLGEQYFGPGTRLTVT.

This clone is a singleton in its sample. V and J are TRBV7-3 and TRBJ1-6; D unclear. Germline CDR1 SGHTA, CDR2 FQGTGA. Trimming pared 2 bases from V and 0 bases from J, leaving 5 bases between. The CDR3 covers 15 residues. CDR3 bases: TGTGCCAGCAGCTTAGGGAGCTCCTATAATTCACCCCTCCACTTT. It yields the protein CASSLGSSYNSPLHF.

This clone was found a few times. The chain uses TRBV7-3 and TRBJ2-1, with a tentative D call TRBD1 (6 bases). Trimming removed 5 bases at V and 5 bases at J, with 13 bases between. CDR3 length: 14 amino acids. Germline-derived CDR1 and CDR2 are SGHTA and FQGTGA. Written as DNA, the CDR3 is TGTGCCAGCAGCCCCAATACAGGGAACAATGAGCAGTTCTTC. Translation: CASSPNTGNNEQFF.

The CDR3 DNA is TGTGCAAGTCTCAAATGGGGTGGGACAGGGCCCTTGAACACTGAAGCTTTCTTT. It is translated as CASLKWGGTGPLNTEAFF. The chain combines TRBV12-2 with TRBJ1-1; the D call of TRBD1 is as the table states it, not checked on the DNA. TRBV12-2 is labeled a pseudogene. The CDR3 length is 18 residues.

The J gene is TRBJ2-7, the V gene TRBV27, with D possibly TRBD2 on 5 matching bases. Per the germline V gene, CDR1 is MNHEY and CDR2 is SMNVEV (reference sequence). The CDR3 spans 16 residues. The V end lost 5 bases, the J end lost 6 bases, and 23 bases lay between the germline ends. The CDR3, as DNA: TGTGCCAGCAGTCTATACCTAGGGCCCTCGGGGAGCGAGCAGTACTTC. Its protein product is CASSLYLGPSGSEQYF.

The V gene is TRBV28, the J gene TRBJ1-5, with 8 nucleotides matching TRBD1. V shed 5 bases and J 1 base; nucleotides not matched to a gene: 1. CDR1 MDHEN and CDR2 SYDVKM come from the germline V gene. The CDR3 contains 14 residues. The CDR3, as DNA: TGTGCCAGCAGTAGGACAGGGAGCAATCAGCCCCAGCATTTT. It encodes CASSRTGSNQPQHF.

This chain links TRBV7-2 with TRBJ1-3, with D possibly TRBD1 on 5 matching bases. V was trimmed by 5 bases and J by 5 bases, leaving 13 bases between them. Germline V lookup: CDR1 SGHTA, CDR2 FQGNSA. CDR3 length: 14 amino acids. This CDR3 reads CASSKGTDRNTIYF. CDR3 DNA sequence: TGTGCCAGCAGCAAAGGGACTGATCGAAACACCATATATTTT.

CDR3: CASSLDADTWYEQYF. The CDR3, as DNA: TGCGCCAGCAGCTTGGACGCGGATACTTGGTACGAGCAGTACTTC. The chain joins TRBV5-1 to TRBJ2-7; D is unclear. This CDR3 has 15 amino acids. The V and J ends lost 0 bases and 4 bases respectively, with 14 bases between them. Germline V gene lookup returns CDR1 SGHRS and CDR2 YFSETQ. Combining the CDR3 with reference TRBV5-1 and TRBJ2-7 gives the whole variable domain KAGVTQTPRYLIKTRGQQVTLSCSPISGHRSVSWYQQTPGQGLQFLFEYFSETQRNKGNFPGRFSGRQFSNSRSEMNVSTLELGDSALYLCASSLDADTWYEQYFGPGTRLTVT.

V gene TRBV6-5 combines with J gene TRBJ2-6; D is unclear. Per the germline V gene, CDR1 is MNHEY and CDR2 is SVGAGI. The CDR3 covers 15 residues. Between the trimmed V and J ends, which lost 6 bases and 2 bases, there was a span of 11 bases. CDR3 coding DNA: TGTGCCAGCAGCCCCAGTGTCACTGGGGCCAACGTCCTGACTTTC. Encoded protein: CASSPSVTGANVLTF.

As DNA, the CDR3 is TGTGCCAGCACCCGGGGCTCCGACACCGGAAACACCATATATTTT. Amino acids: CASTRGSDTGNTIYF. J is TRBJ1-3 and V is TRBV6-6; a possible D gene is TRBD1 (5 bases). Germline assignment: CDR1 MNHNY and CDR2 SVGAGI (reference sequence). The length of the CDR3 is 15 residues. Trimming stripped 7 bases from V and 4 bases from J, with 17 bases between.

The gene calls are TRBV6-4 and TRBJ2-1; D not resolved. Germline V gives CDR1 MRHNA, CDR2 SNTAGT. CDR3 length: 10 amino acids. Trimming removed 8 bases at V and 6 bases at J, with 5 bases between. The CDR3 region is CASVSNEQFF. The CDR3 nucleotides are TGTGCCAGCGTTAGCAATGAGCAGTTCTTC.

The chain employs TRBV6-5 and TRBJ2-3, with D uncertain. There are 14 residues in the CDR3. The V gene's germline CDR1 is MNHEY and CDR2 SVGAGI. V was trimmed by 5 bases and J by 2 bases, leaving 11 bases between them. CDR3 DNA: TGTGCCAGCAGTCTTGGTGGGGTCACAGATACGCAGTATTTT. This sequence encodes CASSLGGVTDTQYF.

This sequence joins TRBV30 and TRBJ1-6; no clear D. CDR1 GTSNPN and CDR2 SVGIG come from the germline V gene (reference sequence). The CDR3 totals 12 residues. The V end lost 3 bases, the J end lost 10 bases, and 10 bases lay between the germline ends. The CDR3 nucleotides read TGTGCCTGGAGCCGAACTTTATCACCCCTCCACTTT. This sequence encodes CAWSRTLSPLHF. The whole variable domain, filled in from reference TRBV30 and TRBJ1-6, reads SQTIHQWPATLVQPVGSPLSLECTVEGTSNPNLYWYRQAAGRGLQLLFYSVGIGQISSEVPQNLSASRPQDRQFILSSKKLLLSDSGFYLCAWSRTLSPLHFGNGTRLTVT.

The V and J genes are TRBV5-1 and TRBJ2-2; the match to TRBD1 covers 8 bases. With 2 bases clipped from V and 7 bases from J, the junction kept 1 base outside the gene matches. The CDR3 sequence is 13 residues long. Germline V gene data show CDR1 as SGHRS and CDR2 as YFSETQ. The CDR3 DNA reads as TGCGCCAGCAGCTTTGGACAGGGCGGGGAGCTGTTTTTT. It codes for CASSFGQGGELFF.

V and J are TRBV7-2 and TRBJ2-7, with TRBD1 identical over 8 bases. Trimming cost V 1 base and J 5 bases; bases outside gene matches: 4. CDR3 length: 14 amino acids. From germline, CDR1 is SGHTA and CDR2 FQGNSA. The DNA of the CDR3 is TGTGCCAGCAGCTTAGGGGACAGGATTAACGAGCAGTACTTC. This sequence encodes CASSLGDRINEQYF.

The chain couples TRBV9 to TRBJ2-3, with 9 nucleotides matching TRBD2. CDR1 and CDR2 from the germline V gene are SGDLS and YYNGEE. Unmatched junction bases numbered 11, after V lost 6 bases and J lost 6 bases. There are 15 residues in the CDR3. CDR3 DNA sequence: TGTGCCAGCAAAAGGGCGGGGGGGCCATTGGATACGCAGTATTTT. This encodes CASKRAGGPLDTQYF.

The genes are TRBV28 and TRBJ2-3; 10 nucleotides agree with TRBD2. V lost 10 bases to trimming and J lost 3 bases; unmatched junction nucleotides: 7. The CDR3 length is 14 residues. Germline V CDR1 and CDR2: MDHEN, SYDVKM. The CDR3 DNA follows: TGTGCCACCGCCGGGACTAGCGAGACAGATACGCAGTATTTT. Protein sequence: CATAGTSETDTQYF.

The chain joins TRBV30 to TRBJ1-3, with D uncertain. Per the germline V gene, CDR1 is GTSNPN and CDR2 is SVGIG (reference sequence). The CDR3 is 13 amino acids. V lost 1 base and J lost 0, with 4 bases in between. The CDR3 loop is CAWSAGSGNTIYF. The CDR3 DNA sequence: TGTGCCTGGAGTGCGGGCTCTGGAAACACCATATATTTT.

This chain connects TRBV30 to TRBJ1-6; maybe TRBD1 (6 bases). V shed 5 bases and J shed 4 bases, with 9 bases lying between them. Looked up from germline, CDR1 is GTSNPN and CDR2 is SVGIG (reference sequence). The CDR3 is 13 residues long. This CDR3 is CAWDTGYNSPLHF. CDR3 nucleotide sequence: TGTGCCTGGGACACAGGGTATAATTCACCCCTCCACTTT.

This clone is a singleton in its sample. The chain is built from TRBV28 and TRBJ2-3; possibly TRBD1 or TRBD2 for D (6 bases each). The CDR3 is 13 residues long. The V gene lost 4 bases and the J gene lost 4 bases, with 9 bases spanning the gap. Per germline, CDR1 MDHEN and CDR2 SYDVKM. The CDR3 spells CASSSRGPDTQYF. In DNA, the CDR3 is TGTGCCAGCAGTTCTCGGGGGCCAGATACGCAGTATTTT.